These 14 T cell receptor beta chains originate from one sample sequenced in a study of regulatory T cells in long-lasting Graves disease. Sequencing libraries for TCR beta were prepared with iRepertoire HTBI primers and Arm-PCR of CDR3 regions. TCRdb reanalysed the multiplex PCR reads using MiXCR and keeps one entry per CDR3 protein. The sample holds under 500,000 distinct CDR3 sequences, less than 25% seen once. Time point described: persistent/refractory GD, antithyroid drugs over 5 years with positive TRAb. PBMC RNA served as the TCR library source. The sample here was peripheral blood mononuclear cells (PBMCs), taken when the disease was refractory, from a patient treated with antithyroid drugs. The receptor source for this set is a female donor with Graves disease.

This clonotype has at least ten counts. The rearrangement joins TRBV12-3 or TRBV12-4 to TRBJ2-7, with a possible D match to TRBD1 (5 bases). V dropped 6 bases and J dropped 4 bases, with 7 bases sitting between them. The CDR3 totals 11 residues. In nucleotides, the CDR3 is TGTGCCAGCAGACGACAGTACGAGCAGTACTTC. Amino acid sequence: CASRRQYEQYF.

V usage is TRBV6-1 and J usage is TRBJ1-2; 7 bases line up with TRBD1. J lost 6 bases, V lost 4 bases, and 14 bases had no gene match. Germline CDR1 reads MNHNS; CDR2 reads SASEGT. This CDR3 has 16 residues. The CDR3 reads CASSGTTGWRLDGYTF. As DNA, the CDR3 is TGTGCCAGCAGTGGAACGACAGGGTGGAGGTTGGATGGCTACACCTTC.

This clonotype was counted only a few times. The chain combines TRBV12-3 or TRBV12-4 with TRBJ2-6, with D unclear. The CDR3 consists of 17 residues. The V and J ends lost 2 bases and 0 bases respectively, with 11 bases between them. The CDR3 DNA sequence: TGTGCCAGCAGTTTAAGGATTGACGACTCTGGGGCCAACGTCCTGACTTTC. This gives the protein CASSLRIDDSGANVLTF.

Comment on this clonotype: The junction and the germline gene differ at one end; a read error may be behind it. CDR3 in DNA: TGCGCCAGCAGCCAAGATCCTAGCGGGAGTCTTTACGAGCAGTACTTC. Encoded protein: CASSQDPSGSLYEQYF. The chain carries TRBV2 and TRBJ2-7; 10 bases are a match to TRBD2. Germline-derived CDR1 and CDR2 are SNHLY and FYNNEI. This CDR3 region has 16 residues.

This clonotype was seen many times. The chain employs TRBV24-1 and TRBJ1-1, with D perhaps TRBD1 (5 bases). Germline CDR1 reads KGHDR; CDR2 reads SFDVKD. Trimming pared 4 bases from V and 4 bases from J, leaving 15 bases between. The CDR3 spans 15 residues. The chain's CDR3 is CATSDPTEGTTEAFF. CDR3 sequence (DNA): TGTGCCACCAGTGACCCTACAGAGGGGACCACTGAAGCTTTCTTT.

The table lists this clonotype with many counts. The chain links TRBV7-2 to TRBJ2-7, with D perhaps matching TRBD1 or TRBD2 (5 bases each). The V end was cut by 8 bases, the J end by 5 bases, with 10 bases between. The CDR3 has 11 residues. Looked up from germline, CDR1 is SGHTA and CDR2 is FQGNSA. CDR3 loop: CASGVGDEQYF. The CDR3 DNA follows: TGTGCCAGCGGGGTGGGGGACGAGCAGTACTTC.

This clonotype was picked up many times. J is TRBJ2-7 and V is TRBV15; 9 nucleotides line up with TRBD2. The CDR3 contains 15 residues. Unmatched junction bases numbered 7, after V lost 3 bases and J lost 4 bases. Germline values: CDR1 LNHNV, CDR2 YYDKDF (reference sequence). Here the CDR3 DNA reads TGTGCCACCAGCAGGGGTAGCGGGAGTTTGTACGAGCAGTACTTC. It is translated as CATSRGSGSLYEQYF.

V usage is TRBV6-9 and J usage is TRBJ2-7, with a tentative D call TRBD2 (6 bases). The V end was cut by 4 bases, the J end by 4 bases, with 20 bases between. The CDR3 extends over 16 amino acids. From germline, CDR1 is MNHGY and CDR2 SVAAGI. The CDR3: CASSSAAGSSRYEQYF. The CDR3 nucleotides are TGTGCCAGCAGTTCCGCCGCGGGATCGTCCCGGTACGAGCAGTACTTC.

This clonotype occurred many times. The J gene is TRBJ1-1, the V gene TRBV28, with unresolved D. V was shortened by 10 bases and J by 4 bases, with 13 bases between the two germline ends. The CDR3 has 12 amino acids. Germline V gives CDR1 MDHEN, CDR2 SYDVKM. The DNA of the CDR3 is TGTGCCACCCTTTTTGGAATCACTGAAGCTTTCTTT. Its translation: CATLFGITEAFF.

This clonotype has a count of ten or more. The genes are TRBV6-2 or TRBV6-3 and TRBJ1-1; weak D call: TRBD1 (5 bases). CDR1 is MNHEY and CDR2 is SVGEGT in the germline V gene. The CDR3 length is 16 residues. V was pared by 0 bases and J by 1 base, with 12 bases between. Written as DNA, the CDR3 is TGTGCCAGCAGTTACTCGGGGCCAGGGAAGAACACTGAAGCTTTCTTT. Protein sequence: CASSYSGPGKNTEAFF.

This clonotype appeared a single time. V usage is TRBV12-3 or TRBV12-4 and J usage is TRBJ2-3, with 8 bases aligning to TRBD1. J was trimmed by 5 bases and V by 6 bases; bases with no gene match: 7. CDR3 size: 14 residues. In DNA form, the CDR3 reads TGTGCCAGCAGATCCGACAGGGGAGTAGATACGCAGTATTTT. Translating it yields CASRSDRGVDTQYF.

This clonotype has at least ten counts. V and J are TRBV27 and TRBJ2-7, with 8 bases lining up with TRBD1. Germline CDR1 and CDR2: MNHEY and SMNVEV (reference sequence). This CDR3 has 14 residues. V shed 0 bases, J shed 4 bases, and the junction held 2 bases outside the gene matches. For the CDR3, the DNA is TGTGCCAGCAGTTTATCTACAGGGGGATACGAGCAGTACTTC. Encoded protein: CASSLSTGGYEQYF.

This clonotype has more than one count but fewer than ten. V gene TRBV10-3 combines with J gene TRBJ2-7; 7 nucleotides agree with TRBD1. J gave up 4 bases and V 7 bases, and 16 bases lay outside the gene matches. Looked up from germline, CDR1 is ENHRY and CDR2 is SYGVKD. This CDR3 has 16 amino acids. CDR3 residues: CAIKKTVTGENYEQYF. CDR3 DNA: TGTGCCATCAAGAAGACAGTCACAGGGGAAAATTACGAGCAGTACTTC.

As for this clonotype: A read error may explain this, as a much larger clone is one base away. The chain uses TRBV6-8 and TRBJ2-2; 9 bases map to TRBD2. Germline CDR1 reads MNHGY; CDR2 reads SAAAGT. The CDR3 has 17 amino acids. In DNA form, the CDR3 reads TGTGCCAGCAGTCCCTATAGCGGGAGCCCAGACACCGGGGGGCTGTTTTTT. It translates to CASSPYSGSPDTGGLFF.